This TCR beta chain was found in a study of T cells of healthy individuals. There are a few counts of this clonotype. TCRdb re-called the 5' RACE reads with MiXCR, one entry per CDR3 protein. The sample records over 95,000 distinct CDR3 sequences, approximately 18% being singletons. The source of this sequence is a human donor in good health.

The CDR3 bases are TGTGCCATCAAGGAGAGGACTGAAGCTTTCTTT. This sequence encodes CAIKERTEAFF. The rearrangement links TRBV10-3 to TRBJ1-1; the D is unclear. The V end lost 7 bases, the J end lost 5 bases, and 8 bases lay between the germline ends. The CDR3 is 11 residues long. Germline CDR1 and CDR2: ENHRY and SYGVKD.